The T cell receptor beta chain under discussion was sequenced for a study of T-cell reconstitution after alpha-beta-depleted transplantation in children. The table lists this clonotype with a few counts. V was shortened by 1 base and J by 6 bases, with 13 bases between the two germline ends. CDR1 is SEHNR and CDR2 is FQNEAQ in the germline V gene (reference sequence). This CDR3 is built from 15 residues. Unique molecular identifiers were incorporated into the prepared TCRbeta library. TCRdb re-derived calls from the PCR reads in MiXCR, one entry per CDR3 protein. The sample lists about 400,000 distinct CDR3 sequences; around 21% were seen once.

This TCR came from a human donor who donated a stem cell graft to a child with acute myeloid leukemia. This specimen consisted of PBMCs from the stem cell graft donor, obtained from the stem cell graft. The V and J genes are TRBV7-9 and TRBJ2-1; TRBD2 might be the D (5 bases). DNA of the CDR3: TGTGCCAGCAGCTTAGAACTAGTAGCTATCAATGAGCAGTTCTTC. This gives the protein CASSLELVAINEQFF. The variable domain in full, with the rest retrieved from reference TRBV7-9 and TRBJ2-1, is DTGVSQNPRHKITKRGQNVTFRCDPISEHNRLYWYRQTLGQGPEFLTYFQNEAQLEKSRLLSDRFSAERPKGSFSTLEIQRTEQGDSAMYLCASSLELVAINEQFFGPGTRLTVL.